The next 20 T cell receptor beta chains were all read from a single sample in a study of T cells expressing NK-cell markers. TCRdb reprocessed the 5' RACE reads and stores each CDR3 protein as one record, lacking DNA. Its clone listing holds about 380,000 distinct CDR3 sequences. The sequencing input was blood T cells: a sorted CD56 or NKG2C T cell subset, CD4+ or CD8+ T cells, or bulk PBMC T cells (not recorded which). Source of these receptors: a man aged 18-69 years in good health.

The CDR3 region is CASGYIEPQHF. This chain joins TRBV27 and TRBJ1-5. The CDR3 extends over 11 amino acids. Germline V CDR1 and CDR2: MNHEY, SMNVEV (reference sequence).

The CDR3 region is CASSPLGRGHEQFF. V and J are TRBV7-8 and TRBJ2-1; absent DNA, TCRdb's TRBD1 call cannot be checked. The CDR3 is 14 residues long. Germline V lookup: CDR1 SGHVS, CDR2 FQNEAQ.

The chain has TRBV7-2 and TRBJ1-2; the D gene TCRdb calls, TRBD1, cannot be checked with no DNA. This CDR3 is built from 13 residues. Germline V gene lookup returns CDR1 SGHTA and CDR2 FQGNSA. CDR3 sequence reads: CASSLHTRGGYTF. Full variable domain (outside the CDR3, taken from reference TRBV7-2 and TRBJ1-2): GAGVSQSPSNKVTEKGKDVELRCDPISGHTALYWYRQSLGQGLEFLIYFQGNSAPDKSGLPSDRFSAERTGGSVSTLTIQRTQQEDSAVYLCASSLHTRGGYTFGSGTRLTVV.

The CDR3 sequence: CASSFGTGGRRRTEAFF. The gene calls are TRBV7-9 and TRBJ1-1; TCRdb's D call, TRBD1, is unchecked because there is no DNA. There are 17 residues in the CDR3. The germline gives CDR1 SEHNR, CDR2 FQNEAQ (reference sequence).

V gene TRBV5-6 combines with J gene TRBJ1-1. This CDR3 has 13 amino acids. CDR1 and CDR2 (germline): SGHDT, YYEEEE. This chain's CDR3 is CASSFSGFSGAFF.

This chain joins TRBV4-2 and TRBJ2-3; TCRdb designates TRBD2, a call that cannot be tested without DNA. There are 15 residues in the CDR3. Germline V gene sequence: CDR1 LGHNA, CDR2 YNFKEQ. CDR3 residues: CASSQELAGVSTQYF.

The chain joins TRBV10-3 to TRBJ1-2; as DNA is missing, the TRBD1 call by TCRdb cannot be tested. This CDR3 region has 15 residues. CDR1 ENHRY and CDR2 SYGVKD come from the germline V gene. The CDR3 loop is CAIRSDRGLRYGYTF.

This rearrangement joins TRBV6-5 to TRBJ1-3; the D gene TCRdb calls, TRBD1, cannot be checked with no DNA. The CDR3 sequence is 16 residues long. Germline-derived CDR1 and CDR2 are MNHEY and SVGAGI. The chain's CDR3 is CASSYSFRATGNTIYF.

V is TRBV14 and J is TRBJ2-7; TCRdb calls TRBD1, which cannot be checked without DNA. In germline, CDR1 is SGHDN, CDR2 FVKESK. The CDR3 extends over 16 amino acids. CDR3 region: CASSQGQGTGGDEQYF.

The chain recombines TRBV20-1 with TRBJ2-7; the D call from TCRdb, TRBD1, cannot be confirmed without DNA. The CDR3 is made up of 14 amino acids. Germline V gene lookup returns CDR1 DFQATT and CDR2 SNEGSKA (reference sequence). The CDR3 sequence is CSATWGSPPYEQYF.

The CDR3 here is CAGGAAVTGELFF. This chain uses TRBV28 with TRBJ2-2; TCRdb names TRBD1, which stays unverified in the absence of DNA. CDR1 and CDR2 (germline): MDHEN, SYDVKM. CDR3 size: 13 residues.

Here the CDR3 reads CATSGATGITEAFF. The chain carries TRBV10-3 and TRBJ1-1; TCRdb lists TRBD1, though no DNA is available to test this call. The CDR3 has 14 amino acids. CDR1 is ENHRY and CDR2 is SYGVKD in the germline V gene.

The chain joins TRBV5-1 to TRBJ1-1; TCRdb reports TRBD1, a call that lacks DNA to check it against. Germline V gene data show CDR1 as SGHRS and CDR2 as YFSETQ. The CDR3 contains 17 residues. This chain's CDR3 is CASSWGTGGSGSTEAFF.

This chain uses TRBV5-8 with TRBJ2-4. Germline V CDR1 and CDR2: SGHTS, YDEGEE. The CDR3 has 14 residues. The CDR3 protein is CASSWGPTKNIQYF.

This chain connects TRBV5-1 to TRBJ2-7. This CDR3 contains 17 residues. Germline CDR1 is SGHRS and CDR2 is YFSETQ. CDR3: CASSLVFVGSPSYEQYF.

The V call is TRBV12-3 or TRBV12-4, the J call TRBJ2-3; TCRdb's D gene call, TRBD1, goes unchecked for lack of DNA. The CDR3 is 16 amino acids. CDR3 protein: CASSSWGIRGTDTQYF.

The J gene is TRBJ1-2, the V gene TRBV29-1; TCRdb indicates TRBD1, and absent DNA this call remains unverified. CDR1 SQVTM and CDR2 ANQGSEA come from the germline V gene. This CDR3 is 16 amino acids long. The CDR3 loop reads CSGRTGGAGINYGYTF. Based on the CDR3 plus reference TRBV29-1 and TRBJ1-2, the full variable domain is SAVISQKPSRDICQRGTSLTIQCQVDSQVTMMFWYRQQPGQSLTLIATANQGSEATYESGFVIDKFPISRPNLTFSTLTVSNMSPEDSSIYLCSGRTGGAGINYGYTFGSGTRLTVV.

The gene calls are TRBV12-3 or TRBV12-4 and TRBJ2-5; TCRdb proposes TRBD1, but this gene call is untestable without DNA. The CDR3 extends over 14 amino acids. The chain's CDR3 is CASGRQGGQETQYF.

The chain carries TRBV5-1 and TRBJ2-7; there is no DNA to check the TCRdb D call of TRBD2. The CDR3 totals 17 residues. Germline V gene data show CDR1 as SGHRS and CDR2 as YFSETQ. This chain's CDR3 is CASSLRPDSQRVYEQYF.

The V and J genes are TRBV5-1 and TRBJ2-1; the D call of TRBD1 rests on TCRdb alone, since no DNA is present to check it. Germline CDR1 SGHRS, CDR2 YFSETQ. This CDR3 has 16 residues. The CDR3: CASSLATGQTYNEQFF.